These 25 T cell receptor beta chains share one sample of origin, sequenced in a study of sequential checkpoint blockade in melanoma. Sample treatment: randomized to nivolumab then ipilimumab (arm A) or the reverse (arm B). Only in-frame clones appear in the TCRdb table, and some are missing; sequencing was by immunoSEQ multiplex PCR. Of about 20,000 clones listed, about four fifths are singletons. The sequenced sample was CD8+ T cells sorted from blood (inferred from file names), obtained from a patient given nivolumab and ipilimumab in sequence. These receptors originate from a human donor with melanoma.

The gene calls are TRBV5-4 and TRBJ2-5; 9 bases fit TRBD1. The trim removed 3 bases at V and 5 bases at J, leaving 5 bases unmatched. CDR1 is SGHNT and CDR2 is YYREEE in the germline V gene (reference sequence). The length of the CDR3 is 14 residues. The CDR3 reads CASSSGQGAETQYF. The CDR3 nucleotides are TGTGCCAGCAGCTCGGGACAGGGAGCCGAGACCCAGTACTTC. Using reference TRBV5-4 and TRBJ2-5 for the parts outside the CDR3, the full variable domain is ETGVTQSPTHLIKTRGQQVTLRCSSQSGHNTVSWYQQALGQGPQFIFQYYREEENGRGNFPPRFSGLQFPNYSSELNVNALELDDSALYLCASSSGQGAETQYFGPGTRLLVL.

The gene calls are TRBV27 and TRBJ2-1; 9 bases align to TRBD2. V dropped 3 bases and J dropped 3; count of bases not matched to a gene: 3. This CDR3 has 15 residues. The germline gives CDR1 MNHEY, CDR2 SMNVEV (reference sequence). The CDR3: CASSLRGGSYNEQFF. CDR3 nucleotide sequence: TGTGCCAGCAGTTTGCGGGGGGGCAGCTACAATGAGCAGTTCTTC.

This clone was detected only once. The genes are TRBV4-3 and TRBJ2-5; 10 nucleotides line up with TRBD1. The DNA matches TRBJ2-7 better at its end, which makes the J call doubtful. This CDR3 region has 14 residues. Germline V gene data show CDR1 as LGHNA and CDR2 as YSLEER. The CDR3 DNA follows: TGCGCCAGCAGCCGGGACAGGGGAAACTACGAGCAGTACTTC. Amino acids: CASSRDRGNYEQYF.

The gene calls are TRBV5-4 and TRBJ2-7; TRBD1 agrees at 7 bases. This CDR3 contains 15 residues. V lost 4 bases, J lost 7 bases, and 14 bases stayed unmatched. Germline loops: CDR1 SGHNT, CDR2 YYREEE (reference sequence). The CDR3 loop is CASSHSGTEIREQYF. The CDR3 DNA is TGTGCCAGCAGCCACTCCGGGACAGAAATCCGGGAGCAGTACTTC.

The chain is built from TRBV7-2 and TRBJ1-2; maybe TRBD1 (6 bases). Trimming took 3 bases from V and 0 from J, leaving 23 bases between them. The germline V gene has CDR1 SGHTA and CDR2 FQGNSA. This CDR3 comprises 19 residues. In nucleotides, the CDR3 is TGTGCCAGCAGCTTTGAAACAGGGACCGTTGCGTACGCTAACTATGGCTACACCTTC. Protein product: CASSFETGTVAYANYGYTF.

This sequence joins TRBV5-1 and TRBJ2-1; TRBD2 aligns across 8 bases. V lost 2 bases and J lost 4; bases outside the gene matches: 8. Germline assignment: CDR1 SGHRS and CDR2 YFSETQ. CDR3 size: 16 residues. CDR3 in DNA: TGCGCCAGCAGCTTTCGGCCAGCGGGGGTATACAATGAGCAGTTCTTC. Protein: CASSFRPAGVYNEQFF.

The chain recombines TRBV9 with TRBJ1-3; the match to TRBD1 covers 11 bases. The CDR3 length is 15 residues. V lost 3 bases to trimming and J lost 2 bases; unmatched junction nucleotides: 1. Germline CDR1 and CDR2: SGDLS and YYNGEE. CDR3 nucleotide sequence: TGTGCCAGCAGCGCGGGACAGGGGGCTGGAAACACCATATATTTT. This codes for CASSAGQGAGNTIYF. Full variable domain (missing parts from reference TRBV9 and TRBJ1-3): DSGVTQTPKHLITATGQRVTLRCSPRSGDLSVYWYQQSLDQGLQFLIQYYNGEERAKGNILERFSAQQFPDLHSELNLSSLELGDSALYFCASSAGQGAGNTIYFGEGSWLTVV.

The chain is built from TRBV14 and TRBJ1-1; no definite D call. Trimming removed 2 bases from V and 1 base from J, with 8 bases in between. CDR1 is SGHDN, CDR2 FVKESK, per germline. This CDR3 region has 14 residues. The CDR3 DNA follows: TGTGCCAGCAGCCAACTGGGAGCGAACACTGAAGCTTTCTTT. Its protein product is CASSQLGANTEAFF.

CDR3 protein: CASSFYRGSGEQYF. The CDR3 bases are TGTGCCAGCAGTTTTTACAGGGGTTCCGGCGAGCAGTACTTC. This chain connects TRBV27 to TRBJ2-7; 7 bases are a match to TRBD1. The CDR3 is made up of 14 amino acids. Germline V lookup: CDR1 MNHEY, CDR2 SMNVEV (reference sequence). The trim removed 3 bases at V and 6 bases at J, leaving 8 bases unmatched.

As DNA, the CDR3 is TGCGCCAGCAGCTTGGGCGGGACAGGGAACCCTCCGGACTACGAGCAGTACTTC. This gives the protein CASSLGGTGNPPDYEQYF. The rearrangement links TRBV5-1 to TRBJ2-7, with 9 positions matching TRBD1. CDR3 length: 18 amino acids. Germline loops: CDR1 SGHRS, CDR2 YFSETQ. Trimming at V came to 0 bases and at J to 3 bases, leaving 13 bases not matched to a gene. The entire variable domain, with the rest obtained from reference TRBV5-1 and TRBJ2-7, is as follows: KAGVTQTPRYLIKTRGQQVTLSCSPISGHRSVSWYQQTPGQGLQFLFEYFSETQRNKGNFPGRFSGRQFSNSRSEMNVSTLELGDSALYLCASSLGGTGNPPDYEQYFGPGTRLTVT.

The DNA for the CDR3 is TGTGCCAGCACTGGACTAGCGGGGGGCTACGAGCAGTACTTC. It is translated as CASTGLAGGYEQYF. J is TRBJ2-5 and V is TRBV25-1, with 14 bases lining up with TRBD2. Judging by the DNA end, TRBJ2-7 fits better; the J call may be wrong. The CDR3 consists of 14 residues. CDR1 and CDR2 (germline): MGHDK, SYGVNS.

This sequence joins TRBV2 and TRBJ2-1; TRBD2 matches 10 bases. This CDR3 is 19 amino acids long. Germline V gene data show CDR1 as SNHLY and CDR2 as FYNNEI. Trimming took 5 bases from V and 0 from J; bases not matched to a gene: 13. DNA for the CDR3: TGTGCCAGCAGTCAAGAAACTAGCGGGGTATTCGGCTCCTACAATGAGCAGTTCTTC. It yields the protein CASSQETSGVFGSYNEQFF.

The rearrangement joins TRBV4-3 to TRBJ2-7; D gene uncertain. The V end was cut by 0 bases, the J end by 2 bases, with 11 bases between. The CDR3 has 15 amino acids. CDR1 is LGHNA, CDR2 YSLEER, per germline. CDR3 nucleotide sequence: TGCGCCAGCAGCCAAGATTACCCAGGTACCTACGAGCAGTACTTC. As protein: CASSQDYPGTYEQYF.

By its share, this clone is medium-sized (0.01 to 0.1%). This sequence joins TRBV6-1 and TRBJ2-1, with 12 bases identical to TRBD2. The ends lost 7 bases at V and 4 bases at J; junction bases unmatched: 5. Germline lookup yields CDR1 MNHNS and CDR2 SASEGT. This CDR3 comprises 15 residues. Written as DNA, the CDR3 is TGTGCCAGCATTCCGACTAGCGGGGGTTACAATGAGCAGTTCTTC. Protein: CASIPTSGGYNEQFF.

This clone was counted a single time. Additional DNA sequences in this sample encode the identical CDR3. The chain recombines TRBV10-1 with TRBJ1-6; maybe TRBD1 (5 bases). Germline CDR1 and CDR2: WNHNN and SYGVQD (reference sequence). V lost 0 bases and J 6 bases, leaving 15 bases between the germline ends. This CDR3 spans 17 amino acids. CDR3 amino acids: CASSESRGGRLNSPLHF. The CDR3 DNA follows: TGCGCCAGCAGTGAGTCACGCGGGGGTCGGCTTAATTCACCCCTCCACTTT.

This rearrangement joins TRBV27 to TRBJ1-2, with a possible D match to TRBD1 (5 bases). In germline, CDR1 is MNHEY, CDR2 SMNVEV (reference sequence). Trimming removed 2 bases at V and 6 bases at J, with 7 bases between. This CDR3 spans 12 amino acids. The CDR3 DNA reads TGTGCCAGCAGTTTAACGGGGGATGGCTACACCTTC. Protein sequence: CASSLTGDGYTF.

J is TRBJ2-5 and V is TRBV19; D gene ambiguous. This CDR3 region has 13 residues. V was trimmed by 3 bases and J by 1 base, leaving 6 bases between them. Germline values: CDR1 LNHDA, CDR2 SQIVND (reference sequence). The CDR3 DNA reads TGTGCCAGTAGTATTGCCGGCCAAGAGACCCAGTACTTC. Translation gives CASSIAGQETQYF.

The rearrangement joins TRBV27 to TRBJ2-5, with a possible D match to TRBD1 (6 bases). The J call is doubtful: the DNA matches TRBJ2-7 better. The CDR3 length is 12 residues. CDR1 and CDR2 from the germline V gene are MNHEY and SMNVEV (reference sequence). This CDR3 is CASSLTGREQYF. CDR3 coding DNA: TGTGCCAGCAGTTTAACAGGGCGCGAGCAGTACTTC.

This clone was seen a single time. This rearrangement joins TRBV5-1 to TRBJ2-2, with D perhaps TRBD1 (6 bases). This CDR3 spans 13 amino acids. The V gene's germline CDR1 is SGHRS and CDR2 YFSETQ. V was pared by 3 bases and J by 4 bases, with 7 bases between. For the CDR3, the DNA is TGCGCCAGCAGCTCCAGGGGCACCGGGGAGCTGTTTTTT. Translated: CASSSRGTGELFF.

Written as DNA, the CDR3 is TGTGCCAGCAGCCTGACTAGCGCAGCCTACGAGCAGTACTTC. Its translation is CASSLTSAAYEQYF. V and J are TRBV7-8 and TRBJ2-7; 8 nucleotides agree with TRBD2. CDR1 and CDR2 (germline): SGHVS, FQNEAQ. V was pared by 5 bases and J by 2 bases, with 5 bases of the junction left unmatched. The CDR3 runs 14 residues. Looking up the rest from reference TRBV7-8 and TRBJ2-7 gives the full variable domain: GAGVSQSPRYKVAKRGQDVALRCDPISGHVSLFWYQQALGQGPEFLTYFQNEAQLDKSGLPSDRFFAERPEGSVSTLKIQRTQQEDSAVYLCASSLTSAAYEQYFGPGTRLTVT.

The V call is TRBV9, the J call TRBJ2-7; 7 bases line up with TRBD1. V lost 1 base and J lost 3; bases outside the gene matches: 10. Germline V gene lookup returns CDR1 SGDLS and CDR2 YYNGEE. The CDR3 is made up of 16 amino acids. This chain's CDR3 is CASSVTPRTGVYEQYF. CDR3 DNA: TGTGCCAGCAGCGTAACCCCCCGGACAGGAGTCTACGAGCAGTACTTC.

The chain carries TRBV4-3 and TRBJ2-7, with unresolved D. Germline lookup yields CDR1 LGHNA and CDR2 YSLEER. The CDR3 is 12 amino acids. This CDR3 is CARHKRLYEQYF. In nucleotides, the CDR3 is TGCGCAAGACATAAACGGCTCTACGAGCAGTACTTC.

This chain joins TRBV7-2 and TRBJ2-1; 10 bases fit TRBD1. This CDR3 spans 15 amino acids. Trimming cost V 5 bases and J 7 bases; bases outside gene matches: 8. CDR1 is SGHTA and CDR2 is FQGNSA in the germline V gene. CDR3 bases: TGTGCCAGCAGCCAGAAAGGGACAGGGGCAAATGAGCAGTTCTTC. As protein: CASSQKGTGANEQFF.

The rearrangement joins TRBV2 to TRBJ2-2, with 9 bases aligning to TRBD1. This CDR3 spans 18 amino acids. Germline CDR1 reads SNHLY; CDR2 reads FYNNEI. V lost 4 bases and J lost 3; bases outside the gene matches: 12. The CDR3 coding sequence is TGTGCCAGCAGTGCCCGCGGGACAGGGTTTTTGGACACCGGGGAGCTGTTTTTT. It specifies CASSARGTGFLDTGELFF.

The chain combines TRBV10-2 with TRBJ2-1; 9 bases fit TRBD1. CDR3 length: 18 residues. Germline lookup yields CDR1 WSHSY and CDR2 SAAADI. The trim removed 7 bases at V and 0 bases at J, leaving 13 bases unmatched. The CDR3 spells CASISPGQGSYSYNEQFF. The CDR3 DNA reads TGCGCCAGCATATCTCCGGGACAGGGTTCCTACTCCTACAATGAGCAGTTCTTC.